Shown below are 3 T cell receptor beta chains from a single sample sequenced in a study of blood T cell repertoires in COVID-19. Profiling relied on immunoSEQ multiplex PCR, and the TCRdb table lists in-frame clones only, not all of them. The data contain under 250,000 clones, roughly nine tenths of them singletons. The material sequenced was peripheral blood. Receptors originate from a man between 35 and 55 years old with acute or convalescent COVID-19.

V usage is TRBV7-9 and J usage is TRBJ1-2; perhaps TRBD1 as D (5 bases). V lost 5 bases to trimming and J lost 2 bases, with 9 bases between them. The CDR3 covers 13 residues. CDR1 is SEHNR, CDR2 FQNEAQ, per germline (reference sequence). This CDR3 reads CASSQGQNYGYTF. The CDR3 DNA is TGTGCCAGCAGCCAAGGACAAAACTATGGCTACACCTTC.

The gene calls are TRBV5-1 and TRBJ2-5, with 14 bases fitting TRBD2. The V segment lost 0 bases and the J segment 4 bases; nucleotides outside the gene matches: 2. Germline V gives CDR1 SGHRS, CDR2 YFSETQ. The CDR3 spans 16 residues. The DNA for the CDR3 is TGCGCCAGCAGCTTGGGACTAGCGGGGGGGATAGAGACCCAGTACTTC. Protein: CASSLGLAGGIETQYF.

This rearrangement joins TRBV4-3 to TRBJ2-7; 9 bases are shared with TRBD1. CDR3 length: 17 residues. Germline CDR1 LGHNA, CDR2 YSLEER. V lost 1 base to trimming and J lost 6 bases; unmatched junction nucleotides: 13. Here the CDR3 DNA reads TGCGCCAGCAGCCAAGTAGTACCGGGACAGGGATCTGGCGAGCAGTACTTC. Amino acids: CASSQVVPGQGSGEQYF.